This TCR beta chain is drawn from a study of shared clonotypes between healthy human individuals. The CDR3 runs 14 residues. V was pared by 8 bases and J by 2 bases, with 13 bases between. Germline V lookup: CDR1 ENHRY, CDR2 SYGVKD. Assay: immunoSEQ multiplex PCR; the TCRdb copy retains only in-frame clones and omits some. This sample yields approximately 2.5 million clones, of which 90% to 95% are seen a single time; roughly 0.39% belongs to the top ten. Specimen: naive CD4+ T cells from PBMCs. Described subset: CD45RA+ positively selected. This TCR came from a young man in good health. Some clones in this sample may be carry-over from other donors' samples. The V call is TRBV10-3, the J call TRBJ2-1; D is unclear. Written as DNA, the CDR3 is TGTGCCATCCGTTCGTCAGGAGCCTACAATGAGCAGTTCTTC. Protein sequence: CAIRSSGAYNEQFF.